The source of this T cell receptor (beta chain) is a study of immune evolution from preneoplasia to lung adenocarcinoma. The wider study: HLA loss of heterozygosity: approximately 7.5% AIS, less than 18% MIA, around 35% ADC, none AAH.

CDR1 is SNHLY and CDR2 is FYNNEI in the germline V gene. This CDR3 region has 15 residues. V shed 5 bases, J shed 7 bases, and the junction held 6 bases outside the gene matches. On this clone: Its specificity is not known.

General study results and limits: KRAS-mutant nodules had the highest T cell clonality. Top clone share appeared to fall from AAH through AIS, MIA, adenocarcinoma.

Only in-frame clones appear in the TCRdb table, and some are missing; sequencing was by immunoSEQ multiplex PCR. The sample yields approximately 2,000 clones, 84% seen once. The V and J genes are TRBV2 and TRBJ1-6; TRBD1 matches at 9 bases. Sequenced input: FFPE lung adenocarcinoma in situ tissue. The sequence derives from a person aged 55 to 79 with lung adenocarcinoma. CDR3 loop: CASSWRTGANSPLHF. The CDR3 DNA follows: TGTGCCAGCAGTTGGAGGACAGGGGCGAATTCACCCCTCCACTTT.